The 32 T cell receptor beta chains below come from one sample, sequenced in a study of cytomegalovirus exposure and HLA in healthy donors. PCR amplification relied on 60 Vbeta primers (plus 13 Jbeta primers). Only in-frame clones appear in the TCRdb table, and some are missing; sequencing was by immunoSEQ multiplex PCR. The sample gives 150,000 to 200,000 clones, about 80% of which show up once; 4.4% is in the top ten. Sequenced: PBMCs. These receptors all come from a woman aged 25-40 years in good health and CMV-seropositive.

The chain employs TRBV5-1 and TRBJ2-7, with D possibly being TRBD2 (6 bases). Germline CDR1 and CDR2: SGHRS and YFSETQ. This CDR3 has 15 residues. V lost 0 bases, J lost 0 bases, and 10 bases lay in between. The CDR3 coding sequence is TGCGCCAGCAGCTTGGGGGACTTGAGCTCCTACGAGCAGTACTTC. Translated, it gives CASSLGDLSSYEQYF. The full variable domain, with the rest looked up from reference TRBV5-1 and TRBJ2-7, is KAGVTQTPRYLIKTRGQQVTLSCSPISGHRSVSWYQQTPGQGLQFLFEYFSETQRNKGNFPGRFSGRQFSNSRSEMNVSTLELGDSALYLCASSLGDLSSYEQYFGPGTRLTVT.

This clone was found once. This chain links TRBV4-3 with TRBJ2-3, with 13 nucleotides matching TRBD2. With 0 bases clipped from V and 3 bases from J, the junction kept 6 bases outside the gene matches. From germline, CDR1 is LGHNA and CDR2 YSLEER. This CDR3 has 18 residues. CDR3: CASSQDKLAGGLTDTQYF. Written as DNA, the CDR3 is TGCGCCAGCAGCCAAGATAAACTAGCGGGAGGGCTGACAGATACGCAGTATTTT.

V is TRBV30 and J is TRBJ2-6; D possibly corresponds to TRBD1 (5 bases). This CDR3 is built from 15 residues. Per germline, CDR1 GTSNPN and CDR2 SVGIG (reference sequence). Trimming took off 2 bases at V and 2 bases at J, with 10 bases between the two ends. CDR3 sequence (DNA): TGTGCCTGGAGTCGAACAGGCACTGGGGCCAACGTCCTGACTTTC. It specifies CAWSRTGTGANVLTF.

V gene TRBV5-1 combines with J gene TRBJ2-1; 13 bases are shared with TRBD2. The CDR3 runs 18 residues. Looked up from germline, CDR1 is SGHRS and CDR2 is YFSETQ. Unmatched junction bases numbered 6, after V lost 0 bases and J lost 3 bases. The CDR3 loop reads CASSLAWTSGSFYNEQFF. CDR3 in DNA: TGCGCCAGCAGCTTGGCTTGGACTAGCGGGAGTTTCTACAATGAGCAGTTCTTC.

This clone was counted between two and nine times. V usage is TRBV11-2 and J usage is TRBJ1-4; weak D call: TRBD1 (5 bases). This CDR3 spans 14 amino acids. The germline V and J ends were trimmed by 5 bases and 4 bases, with 11 bases remaining between them. The V gene's germline CDR1 is SGHAT and CDR2 FQNNGV. The CDR3 nucleotides read TGTGCCAGCAGCCTCCAGGGCAGTAATGAAAAACTGTTTTTT. The encoded protein is CASSLQGSNEKLFF. The variable domain in full, completed from reference TRBV11-2 and TRBJ1-4, reads EAGVAQSPRYKIIEKRQSVAFWCNPISGHATLYWYQQILGQGPKLLIQFQNNGVVDDSQLPKDRFSAERLKGVDSTLKIQPAKLEDSAVYLCASSLQGSNEKLFFGSGTQLSVL.

This clone was observed a handful of times. The V and J genes are TRBV19 and TRBJ2-3, with a tentative D call TRBD2 (5 bases). Germline loops: CDR1 LNHDA, CDR2 SQIVND (reference sequence). The CDR3 extends over 15 amino acids. V lost 3 bases and J lost 2, with 12 bases in between. DNA of the CDR3: TGTGCCAGTAGTATTTTGGGAGTACACACAGATACGCAGTATTTT. Protein: CASSILGVHTDTQYF. Based on the CDR3 plus reference TRBV19 and TRBJ2-3, the full variable domain is DGGITQSPKYLFRKEGQNVTLSCEQNLNHDAMYWYRQDPGQGLRLIYYSQIVNDFQKGDIAEGYSVSREKKESFPLTVTSAQKNPTAFYLCASSILGVHTDTQYFGPGTRLTVL.

This clone was detected once. The rearrangement joins TRBV7-8 to TRBJ2-3, with D tentatively TRBD1 (7 bases). CDR3 length: 15 amino acids. Germline lookup yields CDR1 SGHVS and CDR2 FQNEAQ. V was clipped by 2 bases and J by 8 bases, with 17 bases between them. The chain's CDR3 is CASSLMEGAGGTQYF. The CDR3 nucleotides read TGTGCCAGCAGCTTAATGGAGGGGGCTGGAGGTACGCAGTATTTT.

The genes are TRBV7-9 and TRBJ2-5; 10 nucleotides match TRBD2. The V gene's germline CDR1 is SEHNR and CDR2 FQNEAQ (reference sequence). V lost 0 bases to trimming and J lost 4 bases; unmatched junction nucleotides: 5. This CDR3 spans 16 amino acids. For the CDR3, the DNA is TGTGCCAGCAGCTTAGCTAGCGGGAGGTGGATAGAGACCCAGTACTTC. Its protein is CASSLASGRWIETQYF.

The chain links TRBV9 to TRBJ1-1; D perhaps matches TRBD1 (5 bases). Looked up from germline, CDR1 is SGDLS and CDR2 is YYNGEE. Between the trimmed V and J ends, which lost 0 bases and 2 bases, there was a span of 11 bases. CDR3 length equals 15 residues. CDR3 coding DNA: TGTGCCAGCAGCGTAGGAGGGGCGGGAAACACTGAAGCTTTCTTT. Protein: CASSVGGAGNTEAFF.

The rearrangement uses TRBV29-1 and TRBJ2-7; TRBD1 agrees at 9 bases. Germline lookup yields CDR1 SQVTM and CDR2 ANQGSEA. CDR3 length equals 13 residues. After removal of 4 bases from V and 3 bases from J, the junction contained 4 bases not matched to a gene. The CDR3 reads CSVVGTGFYEQYF. Written as DNA, the CDR3 is TGCAGCGTTGTAGGGACAGGGTTCTACGAGCAGTACTTC.

V usage is TRBV2 and J usage is TRBJ1-3; a possible D gene is TRBD1 (6 bases). Germline values: CDR1 SNHLY, CDR2 FYNNEI. CDR3 length equals 14 residues. Trimming stripped 9 bases from V and 3 bases from J, with 15 bases between. CDR3 coding DNA: TGTGCCAGGAAGGGGGTAGGAGATGGAAACACCATATATTTT. Translated: CARKGVGDGNTIYF.

CDR3 in DNA: TGTGCCAGCTCACCGTCGAGGTTAGCCAAAAACATTCAGTACTTC. Its translation is CASSPSRLAKNIQYF. V is TRBV18 and J is TRBJ2-4; D is unclear. Trimming cost V 3 bases and J 0 bases, with 9 bases left between them. This CDR3 has 15 amino acids. The germline V gene has CDR1 KGHSH and CDR2 LQKENI.

The CDR3, as DNA: TGTGCCAGCAACCTTGGCGGGAGTGATACGCAGTATTTT. It codes for CASNLGGSDTQYF. The rearrangement joins TRBV6-5 to TRBJ2-3, with 7 bases aligning to TRBD2. The CDR3 contains 13 residues. After removal of 7 bases from V and 6 bases from J, the junction contained 7 bases not matched to a gene. Germline V gene sequence: CDR1 MNHEY, CDR2 SVGAGI.

The chain is built from TRBV30 and TRBJ1-4; D gene ambiguous. Germline V gene sequence: CDR1 GTSNPN, CDR2 SVGIG (reference sequence). CDR3 size: 12 residues. V shed 4 bases and J shed 4 bases, with 7 bases lying between them. In DNA, the CDR3 is TGTGCCTGGACCCCCCGTAATGAAAAACTGTTTTTT. It codes for CAWTPRNEKLFF. Full variable domain (missing parts from reference TRBV30 and TRBJ1-4): SQTIHQWPATLVQPVGSPLSLECTVEGTSNPNLYWYRQAAGRGLQLLFYSVGIGQISSEVPQNLSASRPQDRQFILSSKKLLLSDSGFYLCAWTPRNEKLFFGSGTQLSVL.

The rearrangement links TRBV7-6 to TRBJ1-1; 7 bases map to TRBD1. Germline assignment: CDR1 SGHVS and CDR2 FNYEAQ. This CDR3 is 13 amino acids long. Trimming took 0 bases from V and 11 from J; bases not matched to a gene: 6. In nucleotides, the CDR3 is TGTGCCAGCAGCTTAGCAACAGGGGTGGAGGCTTTCTTT. Amino acids: CASSLATGVEAFF.

This rearrangement joins TRBV30 to TRBJ2-1, with 9 bases fitting TRBD1. J was trimmed by 6 bases and V by 0 bases; bases with no gene match: 15. The CDR3 has 18 residues. Germline V gene lookup returns CDR1 GTSNPN and CDR2 SVGIG (reference sequence). Here the CDR3 DNA reads TGTGCCTGGAGTGTAATCGCCGACAGGGGGAGATGGCGCAATGAGCAGTTCTTC. This gives the protein CAWSVIADRGRWRNEQFF.

This clone was counted a few times. The chain uses TRBV5-1 and TRBJ1-3; D not resolved. The V end was cut by 4 bases, the J end by 0 bases, with 23 bases between. This CDR3 has 19 amino acids. Germline CDR1 reads SGHRS; CDR2 reads YFSETQ. The DNA for the CDR3 is TGCGCCAGCAGCCCTGTGGGGAGCCTTACCCCATTCTCTGGAAACACCATATATTTT. This sequence encodes CASSPVGSLTPFSGNTIYF.

As regards this clone: A junction end diverges from the germline sequence, so it may reflect a read error. The CDR3 sequence: CASTLQGGDSYGYTF. CDR3 bases: TGTGCCAGCACTTTACAGGGAGGGGACTCCTATGGCTACACCTTC. This chain links TRBV27 with TRBJ1-2, with D perhaps TRBD1 (6 bases). Germline CDR1 and CDR2: MNHEY and SMNVEV (reference sequence). The CDR3 spans 15 residues.

This chain uses TRBV5-4 with TRBJ2-1; 9 bases match TRBD2. The germline V gene encodes CDR1 SGHNT and CDR2 YYREEE (reference sequence). The CDR3 is made up of 15 amino acids. Trimming at V came to 4 bases and at J to 7 bases, leaving 9 bases not matched to a gene. CDR3: CASSPGGGADNEQFF. DNA of the CDR3: TGTGCCAGCAGCCCAGGCGGGGGGGCCGATAATGAGCAGTTCTTC.

CDR3 residues: CASSVAGTGGTGELFF. CDR3 bases: TGTGCCAGCAGCGTCGCCGGGACAGGAGGCACCGGGGAGCTGTTTTTT. The rearrangement joins TRBV2 to TRBJ2-2, with TRBD1 matching 8 bases. CDR1 SNHLY and CDR2 FYNNEI come from the germline V gene. The CDR3 covers 16 residues. The ends lost 6 bases at V and 4 bases at J; junction bases unmatched: 10.

The gene calls are TRBV4-1 and TRBJ2-7; D is unresolved. The length of the CDR3 is 15 residues. Germline CDR1 and CDR2: MGHRA and YSYEKL. V lost 4 bases to trimming and J lost 0 bases, with 13 bases between them. The CDR3 reads CASSRVLLSSYEQYF. CDR3 coding DNA: TGCGCCAGCAGCCGAGTCCTACTTAGCTCCTACGAGCAGTACTTC.

This clone was observed a single time. Mismatch with germline at one junction end may stem from a read error. The genes are TRBV29-1 and TRBJ1-1, with TRBD1 identical over 7 bases. Germline loops: CDR1 SQVTM, CDR2 ANQGSEA. CDR3 length equals 11 residues. For the CDR3, the DNA is TGCAGCGTAGAAGGGGGCAACGGTGCTTTCTTT. This gives the protein CSVEGGNGAFF.

Comments on this clone: In the same sample, other DNA sequences code for this CDR3. The V and J genes are TRBV5-1 and TRBJ2-5; perhaps TRBD2 as D (5 bases). Germline CDR1 reads SGHRS; CDR2 reads YFSETQ. Deletions cut 4 bases from V and 2 bases from J, with 12 bases between. The CDR3 runs to 14 residues. The CDR3 nucleotides read TGCGCCAGCAGCCTGCTGAGCGGACAAGAGACCCAGTACTTC. Its protein is CASSLLSGQETQYF.

The chain uses TRBV2 and TRBJ2-1, with D possibly being TRBD1 (6 bases). Germline V gene sequence: CDR1 SNHLY, CDR2 FYNNEI. V shed 2 bases and J shed 4 bases, with 15 bases lying between them. CDR3 length: 16 amino acids. The CDR3 reads CASSEYGQGFYNEQFF. CDR3 bases: TGTGCCAGCAGTGAATATGGGCAGGGGTTTTACAATGAGCAGTTCTTC. The whole variable domain, filled in from reference TRBV2 and TRBJ2-1, reads EPEVTQTPSHQVTQMGQEVILRCVPISNHLYFYWYRQILGQKVEFLVSFYNNEISEKSEIFDDQFSVERPDGSNFTLKIRSTKLEDSAMYFCASSEYGQGFYNEQFFGPGTRLTVL.

This clone is a singleton in its sample. The J gene is TRBJ1-2, the V gene TRBV20-1; no clear D gene. Germline V CDR1 and CDR2: DFQATT, SNEGSKA (reference sequence). Trimming cost V 2 bases and J 5 bases, with 6 bases left between them. The CDR3 has 11 residues. The CDR3 bases are TGCAGTGCTAGACACAGTTATGGCTACACCTTC. This translates into CSARHSYGYTF.

V and J are TRBV27 and TRBJ2-1, with 9 bases identical to TRBD2. V shed 5 bases, J shed 4 bases, and the junction held 6 bases outside the gene matches. Germline CDR1 MNHEY, CDR2 SMNVEV (reference sequence). The CDR3 runs to 15 residues. The CDR3 sequence is CASSISGRMYNEQFF. CDR3 nucleotides: TGTGCCAGCAGTATTAGCGGGAGAATGTACAATGAGCAGTTCTTC.

This clone was observed a handful of times. V and J are TRBV29-1 and TRBJ1-2; possibly TRBD1 for D (6 bases). From germline, CDR1 is SQVTM and CDR2 ANQGSEA. CDR3 length: 12 amino acids. V lost 7 bases, J lost 8 bases, and 17 bases lay in between. The DNA for the CDR3 is TGCAGCGCCCTCCGGGCAGGGGACGGCTACACCTTC. It specifies CSALRAGDGYTF.

This clone was seen once. The V call is TRBV5-1, the J call TRBJ2-1; D gene ambiguous. Trimming cost V 4 bases and J 4 bases, with 15 bases left between them. CDR1 is SGHRS, CDR2 YFSETQ, per germline. The CDR3 spans 15 residues. For the CDR3, the DNA is TGCGCCAGCAGCAGAGACTCGGCGACTTACAATGAGCAGTTCTTC. The encoded protein is CASSRDSATYNEQFF.

V is TRBV4-3 and J is TRBJ2-7; no firm D call. Germline values: CDR1 LGHNA, CDR2 YSLEER. This CDR3 contains 14 residues. V lost 0 bases, J lost 2 bases, and 8 bases lay in between. In nucleotides, the CDR3 is TGCGCCAGCAGCCAAGATTTCGAGGCCTACGAGCAGTACTTC. Translating it yields CASSQDFEAYEQYF.

This clone has only a few counts. This chain uses TRBV27 with TRBJ2-7; 7 nucleotides line up with TRBD2. This CDR3 is 15 amino acids long. The V segment lost 6 bases and the J segment 4 bases; nucleotides outside the gene matches: 12. The germline gives CDR1 MNHEY, CDR2 SMNVEV (reference sequence). The CDR3 bases are TGTGCCAGCAGCCTGGCCCTAGCGGAGGATTACGAGCAGTACTTC. Protein product: CASSLALAEDYEQYF.

This clone occurred a few times. The V and J genes are TRBV2 and TRBJ1-2, with 7 bases aligning to TRBD1. The CDR3 runs 13 residues. Germline V gene data show CDR1 as SNHLY and CDR2 as FYNNEI. Trimming at V came to 3 bases and at J to 6 bases, leaving 4 bases not matched to a gene. CDR3 DNA sequence: TGTGCCAGCAGTGATACAGGGGAAAATGGCTACACCTTC. It yields the protein CASSDTGENGYTF.

The rearrangement uses TRBV10-3 and TRBJ1-6; TRBD1 matches at 9 bases. V was pared by 2 bases and J by 5 bases, with 1 base of the junction left unmatched. Germline CDR1 ENHRY, CDR2 SYGVKD. The CDR3 has 15 amino acids. CDR3 bases: TGTGCCATCAGTGAGGGGACAGGGAATAATTCACCCCTCCACTTT. Protein product: CAISEGTGNNSPLHF.